The clone carrying this T cell receptor (beta chain) has only one observation. Its cognate antigen is unknown. The patients all showed relapse after autologous stem cell transplantation, while their brentuximab vedotin exposure varied. This entry belongs to a study of PD-1 blockade in classical Hodgkin lymphoma. Study-level background: Intravenous nivolumab at 3 mg/kg was given to patients every 2 weeks.

The repertoire was sequenced with immunoSEQ multiplex PCR; TCRdb's copy has only in-frame clones and lacks some. This table has more than 20,000 clones, over 75% appearing once. Broader study findings: As was reported, newly diagnosed patients showed lower baseline TCR diversity than healthy donors did. Whereas CD4+ TCR diversity had risen significantly by C4D1, CD8+ TCR diversity had not.

The sample here was peripheral blood mononuclear cells (PBMCs), taken before the second cycle of nivolumab. The clonotype was recovered from a human donor with classical Hodgkin lymphoma.

The DNA of the CDR3 is TGTGCCAGCAGCTTGAATCGGGACCCAGGCTACGAGCAGTACTTC. This sequence encodes CASSLNRDPGYEQYF. The chain employs TRBV5-4 and TRBJ2-7; D may correspond to TRBD1 or TRBD2 (5 bases each). V was trimmed by 1 base and J by 3 bases, leaving 14 bases between them. Germline V gene data show CDR1 as SGHNT and CDR2 as YYREEE (reference sequence). The CDR3 is 15 amino acids.